Listed below are T cell receptor beta chains from one sample, sequenced in a study of cytomegalovirus exposure and HLA in healthy donors. The protocol was immunoSEQ multiplex PCR, while the TCRdb copy is restricted to in-frame clones and leaves out a portion. The sample table includes around 70,000 clones. The sequenced sample consisted of PBMCs. These receptors were collected from a middle-aged man in good health and CMV-seronegative. Both conserved end residues are part of each CDR3. Each record gives: D gene, J gene, V gene, CDR3 protein, CDR3 DNA. A D gene is named only where the DNA matches it firmly.

D: NA; J: TRBJ1-2; V: TRBV4-1; CDR3: CASSQGTSNYGYTF; DNA: TGCGCCAGCAGCCAAGGGACATCTAACTATGGCTACACCTTC
D: TRBD1; J: TRBJ2-3; V: TRBV5-1; CDR3: CASRQGGGDTQYF; DNA: TGCGCCAGCAGGCAAGGGGGCGGAGATACGCAGTATTTT
D: TRBD2; J: TRBJ2-7; V: TRBV19; CDR3: CASSITGGAIYEQYF; DNA: TGTGCCAGTAGTATTACGGGGGGGGCAATCTACGAGCAGTACTTC
D: NA; J: TRBJ1-1; V: TRBV7-9; CDR3: CASSLAGRTEAFF; DNA: TGTGCCAGCAGCTTAGCGGGCCGCACTGAAGCTTTCTTT
D: NA; J: TRBJ1-1; V: TRBV5-1; CDR3: CASSLVQENTEAFF; DNA: TGCGCCAGCAGCTTGGTACAGGAGAACACTGAAGCTTTCTTT
D: NA; J: TRBJ2-5; V: TRBV7-7; CDR3: CASSLASSGETQYF; DNA: TGTGCCAGCAGCTTAGCGTCGTCGGGAGAGACCCAGTACTTC
D: TRBD2; J: TRBJ2-3; V: TRBV29-1; CDR3: CSVVLAGGTDTQYF; DNA: TGCAGCGTTGTGCTAGCGGGAGGGACAGATACGCAGTATTTT
D: TRBD1; J: TRBJ2-2; V: TRBV11-2; CDR3: CASSWTGVTGELFF; DNA: TGTGCCAGCAGCTGGACAGGGGTCACCGGGGAGCTGTTTTTT
D: NA; J: TRBJ1-1; V: TRBV4-3; CDR3: CASSQELGARGTEAFF; DNA: TGCGCCAGCAGCCAAGAACTAGGGGCGCGGGGCACTGAAGCTTTCTTT
D: TRBD2; J: TRBJ2-4; V: TRBV7-8; CDR3: CASSSSGGLAKNIQYF; DNA: TGTGCCAGCAGCTCTAGCGGGGGGCTAGCCAAAAACATTCAGTACTTC
D: NA; J: TRBJ2-7; V: TRBV29-1; CDR3: CSVIGHRGYEQYF; DNA: TGCAGCGTTATCGGCCACCGGGGGTACGAGCAGTACTTC
D: TRBD1; J: TRBJ2-3; V: TRBV4-3; CDR3: CASSQVATGGTDTQYF; DNA: TGCGCCAGCAGCCAAGTGGCGACAGGGGGCACAGATACGCAGTATTTT
D: TRBD1; J: TRBJ2-1; V: TRBV5-4; CDR3: CASSLSPLIRTGSYNEQFF; DNA: TGTGCCAGCAGCTTGAGTCCACTCATTCGGACAGGGTCCTACAATGAGCAGTTCTTC
D: NA; J: TRBJ1-2; V: TRBV7-6; CDR3: CASSPISGTNYGYTF; DNA: TGTGCCAGCAGCCCGATCTCAGGGACTAACTATGGCTACACCTTC
D: TRBD1; J: TRBJ1-5; V: TRBV4-2; CDR3: CASSSDRGHLDQPQHF; DNA: TGTGCCAGCAGCTCGGACAGGGGGCATCTGGATCAGCCCCAGCATTTT
D: TRBD1; J: TRBJ1-5; V: TRBV25-1; CDR3: CASSETGFSQPQHF; DNA: TGTGCCAGCAGTGAGACAGGGTTTAGTCAGCCCCAGCATTTT
D: NA; J: TRBJ2-2; V: TRBV5-6; CDR3: CASSWGGDYSNTGELFF; DNA: TGTGCCAGCAGCTGGGGGGGCGACTACTCGAACACCGGGGAGCTGTTTTTT
D: NA; J: TRBJ1-1; V: TRBV5-1; CDR3: CASSPDSAREAFF; DNA: TGCGCCAGCAGCCCAGACAGCGCCCGTGAAGCTTTCTTT
D: NA; J: TRBJ2-1; V: TRBV7-7; CDR3: CASSPARSSYNEQFF; DNA: TGTGCTAGCAGTCCAGCGAGGAGCTCCTACAATGAGCAGTTCTTC